Included here is one TCR beta chain sequence, with context. The record originates from a study of blood T cell repertoires in COVID-19. Study-level background: PBMCs, B-cell-depleted T cells, or T cells provided the cDNA or gDNA that made up the material.

Participants reported their clinical history, and cohort assignment relied on those reports. Source study methods: By means of reference gene primer amplification, nucleated cell counts were estimated. Generated by immunoSEQ multiplex PCR, the TCRdb table keeps only in-frame clones and is missing some. V and J calls and clone size are as listed in that table; D and trimming were resolved from the DNA. The table lists about 260,000 clones, around 91% of them singletons. The CDR3 covers 16 residues. Germline V gene sequence: CDR1 SGDLS, CDR2 YYNGEE. Trimming removed 0 bases at V and 0 bases at J, with 10 bases between.

The chain has TRBV9 and TRBJ2-1, with D possibly TRBD2 on 6 matching bases. Sequences were obtained from PBMCs or T cells enriched from blood (not recorded which). The receptor comes from a woman between 18 and 29 years old who had recovered from COVID-19. The CDR3: CASSVEGLSSYNEQFF. CDR3 coding DNA: TGTGCCAGCAGCGTAGAGGGACTCTCCTCCTACAATGAGCAGTTCTTC.